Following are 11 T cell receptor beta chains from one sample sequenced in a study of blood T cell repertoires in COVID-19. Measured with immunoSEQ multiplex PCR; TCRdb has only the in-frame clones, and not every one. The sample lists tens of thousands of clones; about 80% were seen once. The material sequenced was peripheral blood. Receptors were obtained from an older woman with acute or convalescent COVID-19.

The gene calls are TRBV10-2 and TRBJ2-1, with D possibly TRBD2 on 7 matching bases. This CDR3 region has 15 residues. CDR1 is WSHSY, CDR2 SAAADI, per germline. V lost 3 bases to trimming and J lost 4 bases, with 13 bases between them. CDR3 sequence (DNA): TGCGCCAGCAGTGAACGGCGGGGGCCGTACAATGAGCAGTTCTTC. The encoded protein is CASSERRGPYNEQFF.

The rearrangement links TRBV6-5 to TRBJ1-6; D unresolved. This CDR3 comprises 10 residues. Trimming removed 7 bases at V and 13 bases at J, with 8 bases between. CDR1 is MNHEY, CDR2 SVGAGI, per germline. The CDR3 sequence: CASTLLPLHF. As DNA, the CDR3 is TGTGCCAGCACCCTCCTCCCCCTCCACTTT.

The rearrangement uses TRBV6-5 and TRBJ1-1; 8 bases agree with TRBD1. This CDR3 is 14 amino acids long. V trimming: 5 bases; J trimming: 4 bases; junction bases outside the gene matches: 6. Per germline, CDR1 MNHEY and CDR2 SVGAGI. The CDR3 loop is CASSQDRVTTEAFF. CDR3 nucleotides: TGTGCCAGCAGTCAGGACAGGGTGACCACTGAAGCTTTCTTT.

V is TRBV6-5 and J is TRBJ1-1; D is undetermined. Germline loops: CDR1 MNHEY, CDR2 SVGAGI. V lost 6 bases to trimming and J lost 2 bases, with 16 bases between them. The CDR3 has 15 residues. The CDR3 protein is CASSRGFGRNTEAFF. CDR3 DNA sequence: TGTGCCAGCAGCCGCGGGTTTGGGCGTAACACTGAAGCTTTCTTT.

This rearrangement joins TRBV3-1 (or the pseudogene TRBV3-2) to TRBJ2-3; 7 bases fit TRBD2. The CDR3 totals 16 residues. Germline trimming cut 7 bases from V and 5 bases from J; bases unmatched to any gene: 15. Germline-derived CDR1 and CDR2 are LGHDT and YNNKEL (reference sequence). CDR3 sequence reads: CASNPTGWGGVDTQYF. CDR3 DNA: TGTGCCAGCAACCCCACGGGGTGGGGGGGAGTAGATACGCAGTATTTT.

Here the CDR3 reads CASGKQGVTEAFF. The CDR3, as DNA: TGTGCCAGCGGCAAACAGGGGGTCACTGAAGCTTTCTTT. The rearrangement links TRBV2 to TRBJ1-1; 8 bases are a match to TRBD1. The V segment lost 8 bases and the J segment 4 bases; nucleotides outside the gene matches: 6. Germline CDR1 is SNHLY and CDR2 is FYNNEI. This CDR3 has 13 residues.

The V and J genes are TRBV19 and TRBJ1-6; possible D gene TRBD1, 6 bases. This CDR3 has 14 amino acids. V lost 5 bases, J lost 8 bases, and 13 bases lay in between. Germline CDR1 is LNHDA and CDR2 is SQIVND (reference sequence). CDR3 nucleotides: TGTGCCAGTAGTGTCGACAGGTCCTATTCACCCCTCCACTTT. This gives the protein CASSVDRSYSPLHF.

The CDR3 DNA reads TGTGCCGGAGGGGACCGATTCACTGAAGCTTTCTTT. Protein sequence: CAGGDRFTEAFF. The chain has TRBV30 and TRBJ1-1; maybe TRBD1 (5 bases). With 8 bases removed from V and 4 bases from J, the gap between germline ends came to 14 bases. CDR1 and CDR2 (germline): GTSNPN, SVGIG (reference sequence). The CDR3 length is 12 residues.

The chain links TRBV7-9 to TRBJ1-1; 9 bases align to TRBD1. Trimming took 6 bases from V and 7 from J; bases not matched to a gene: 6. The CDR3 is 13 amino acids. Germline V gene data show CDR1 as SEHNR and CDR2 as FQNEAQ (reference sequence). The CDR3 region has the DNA TGTGCCAGCAGTCCGGACAGGGGAAATGAAGCTTTCTTT. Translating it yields CASSPDRGNEAFF. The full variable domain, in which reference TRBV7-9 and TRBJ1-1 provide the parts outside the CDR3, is DTGVSQNPRHKITKRGQNVTFRCDPISEHNRLYWYRQTLGQGPEFLTYFQNEAQLEKSRLLSDRFSAERPKGSFSTLEIQRTEQGDSAMYLCASSPDRGNEAFFGQGTRLTVV.

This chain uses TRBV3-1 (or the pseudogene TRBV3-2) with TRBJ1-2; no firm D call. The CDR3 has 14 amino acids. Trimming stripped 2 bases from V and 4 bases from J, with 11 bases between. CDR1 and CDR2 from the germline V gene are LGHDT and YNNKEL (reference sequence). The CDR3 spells CASSQSRPFYGYTF. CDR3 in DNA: TGTGCCAGCAGCCAATCCAGGCCCTTCTATGGCTACACCTTC.

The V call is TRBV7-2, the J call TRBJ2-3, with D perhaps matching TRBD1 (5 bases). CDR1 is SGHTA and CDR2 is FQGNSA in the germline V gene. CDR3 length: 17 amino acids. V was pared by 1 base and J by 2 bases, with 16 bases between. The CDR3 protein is CASSLGGRAIYTDTQYF. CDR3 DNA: TGTGCCAGCAGCTTAGGTGGCAGGGCGATATACACAGATACGCAGTATTTT.